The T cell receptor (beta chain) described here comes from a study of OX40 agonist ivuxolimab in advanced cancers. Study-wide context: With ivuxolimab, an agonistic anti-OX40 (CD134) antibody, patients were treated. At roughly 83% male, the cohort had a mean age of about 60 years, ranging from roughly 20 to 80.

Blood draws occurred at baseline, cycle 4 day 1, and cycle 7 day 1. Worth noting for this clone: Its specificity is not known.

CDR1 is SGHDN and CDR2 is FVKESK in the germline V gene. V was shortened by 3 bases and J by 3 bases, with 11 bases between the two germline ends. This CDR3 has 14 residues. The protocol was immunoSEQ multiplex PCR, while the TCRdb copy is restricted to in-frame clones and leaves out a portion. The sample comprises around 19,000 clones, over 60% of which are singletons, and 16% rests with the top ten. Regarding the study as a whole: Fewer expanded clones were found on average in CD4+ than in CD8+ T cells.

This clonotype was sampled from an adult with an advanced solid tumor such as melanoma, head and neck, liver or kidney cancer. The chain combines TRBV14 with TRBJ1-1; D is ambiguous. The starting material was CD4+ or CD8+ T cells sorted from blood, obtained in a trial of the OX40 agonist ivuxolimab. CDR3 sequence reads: CASSHQYIDTEAFF. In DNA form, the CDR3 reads TGTGCCAGCAGCCATCAATACATAGACACTGAAGCTTTCTTT. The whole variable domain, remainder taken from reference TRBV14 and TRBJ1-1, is EAGVTQFPSHSVIEKGQTVTLRCDPISGHDNLYWYRRVMGKEIKFLLHFVKESKQDESGMPNNRFLAERTGGTYSTLKVQPAELEDSGVYFCASSHQYIDTEAFFGQGTRLTVV.